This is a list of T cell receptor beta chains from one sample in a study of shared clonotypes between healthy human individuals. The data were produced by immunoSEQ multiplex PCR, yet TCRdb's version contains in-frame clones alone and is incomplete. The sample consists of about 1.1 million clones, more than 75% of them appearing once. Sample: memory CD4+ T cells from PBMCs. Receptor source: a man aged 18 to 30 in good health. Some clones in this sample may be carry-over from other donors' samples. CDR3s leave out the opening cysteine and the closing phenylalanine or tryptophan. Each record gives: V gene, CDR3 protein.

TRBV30 AWSVGVGGNTIY
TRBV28 ASVSGANYGYT
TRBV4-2 ASSQADDYSNQPQH
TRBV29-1 SVGGQGTEAF
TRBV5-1 ASSDRTGRDTQY
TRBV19 ASGSGQGIVKADTQY
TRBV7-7 ASNLSPPTEAF
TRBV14 ASSPGLKETQY
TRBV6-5 ASSFSGRDTDTQY
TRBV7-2 AWGRGSYNEQF
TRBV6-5 ASGQVSNQPQH
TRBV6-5 ASSYSSGAMNTEAF
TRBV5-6 ASSSPGNTIY
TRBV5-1 ASSGLADSSYEQY
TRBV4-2 ASSQVSGRNYGYT
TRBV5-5 ASSLGDGLLSYGYT
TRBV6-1 ASSEGRGLIYGYT
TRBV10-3 AISEGNTIY
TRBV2 ASDLRGSRTGELF
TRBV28 ASSKGLAYGYT
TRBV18 ASSQYLLAGGLYEQY
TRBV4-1 ASSQAGDGDTQY
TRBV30 AWSRRAGNTIY
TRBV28 ASRGTSGRQGNEQF
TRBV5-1 ASSLLTSGMAYEQY
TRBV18 ASSFTGTGDEQF
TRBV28 ASSSPAFTSGRQNEQF
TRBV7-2 ASSSSASGYNNEQF
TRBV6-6 ASSYQRESDTQY
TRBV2 ASSQDRGRIEWEY
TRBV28 ASSFLGRNTEAF
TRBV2 ASSRGNQPQH
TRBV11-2 ASSDEAF
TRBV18 ASSGRQLLSTDTQY
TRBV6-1 ASSGTALHQPQH
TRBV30 AWSVRRGEITDTQY
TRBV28 ASSLVNTVGAGPEAF
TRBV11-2 ASSLVSLAGGRYEQY
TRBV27 APSGDTGELF
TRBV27 ASSSLGTSGKQY
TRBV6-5 ASSRAGGLNYGYT
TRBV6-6 ASSTSGTGKETQY
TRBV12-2 ASHPEFPEETQY
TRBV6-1 ASSGAGEVGEQY
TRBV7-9 ASIRPGPNTEAF
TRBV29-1 SVEDVTGEQY
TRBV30 AWRWDRVNTEAF
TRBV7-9 ASSLVGLEQF
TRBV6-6 ASTRGAYGYT
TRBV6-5 ASSPPGGKNEQF
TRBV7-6 ASSLARNEQF